This TCR beta chain was identified during a study of control samples from healthy donors and cancer patients. The CDR3 is made up of 14 amino acids. V lost 5 bases, J lost 2 bases, and 13 bases lay in between. Germline lookup yields CDR1 SGHAT and CDR2 FQNNGV. Clones were read by immunoSEQ multiplex PCR, and TCRdb kept only the in-frame ones, dropping some. The profile shows approximately 150,000 clones, 85% to 90% of them singletons. The TCR sequence derives from a man aged 18-30 years in good health. This chain connects TRBV11-2 to TRBJ2-7, with D possibly matching TRBD2 (8 bases). Material for sequencing was blood. In DNA, the CDR3 is TGTGCCAGCAGCCGACAGGGACTAGCCTACGAGCAGTACTTC. The encoded protein is CASSRQGLAYEQYF.